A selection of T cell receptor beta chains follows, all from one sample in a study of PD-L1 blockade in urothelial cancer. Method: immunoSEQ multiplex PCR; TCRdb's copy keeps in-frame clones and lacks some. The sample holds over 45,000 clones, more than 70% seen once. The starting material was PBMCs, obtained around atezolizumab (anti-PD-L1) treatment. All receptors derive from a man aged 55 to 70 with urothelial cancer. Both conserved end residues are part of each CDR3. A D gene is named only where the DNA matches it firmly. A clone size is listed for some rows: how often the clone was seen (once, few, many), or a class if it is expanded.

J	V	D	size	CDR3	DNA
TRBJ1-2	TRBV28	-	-	CASSLDSNYGYTF	TGTGCCAGCAGTTTAGACAGTAACTATGGCTACACCTTC
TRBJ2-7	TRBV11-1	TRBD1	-	CASSAGQGAPYEQYF	TGTGCCAGCAGCGCCGGACAGGGGGCACCATACGAGCAGTACTTC
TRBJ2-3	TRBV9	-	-	CASSVEAGSSTDTQYF	TGTGCCAGCAGCGTAGAGGCGGGGTCTAGCACAGATACGCAGTATTTT
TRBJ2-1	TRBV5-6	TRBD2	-	CASRGSGSGRGNEQFF	TGTGCCAGCAGGGGGAGCGGGAGTGGGAGAGGGAATGAGCAGTTCTTC
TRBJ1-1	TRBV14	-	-	CASSQDQNRANTEAFF	TGTGCCAGCAGCCAAGATCAGAACAGGGCGAACACTGAAGCTTTCTTT
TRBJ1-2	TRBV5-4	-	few	CASKVGGWDYGYTF	TGTGCCAGTAAAGTTGGAGGGTGGGACTATGGCTACACCTTC
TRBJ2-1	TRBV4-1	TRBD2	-	CASSQGNALAGRYNEQFF	TGCGCCAGCAGCCAAGGTAATGCTTTAGCGGGGCGTTACAATGAGCAGTTCTTC
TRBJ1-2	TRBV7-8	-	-	CASSLDGSYGYTF	TGTGCCAGCAGCTTGGACGGGAGCTATGGCTACACCTTC
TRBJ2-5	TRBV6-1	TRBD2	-	CASSERAGWETQYF	TGTGCCAGCAGTGAACGAGCGGGGTGGGAGACCCAGTACTTC
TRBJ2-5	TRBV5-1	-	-	CASSLARTSETQYF	TGCGCCAGCAGCTTGGCCAGGACTTCAGAGACCCAGTACTTC
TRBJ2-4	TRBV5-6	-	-	CASSQTHRRWGDIQYF	TGTGCCAGCAGCCAGACTCACCGGCGCTGGGGGGACATTCAGTACTTC
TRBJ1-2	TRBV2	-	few	CASSDLGPLYGYTF	TGTGCCAGCAGTGATCTAGGCCCTCTCTATGGCTACACCTTC
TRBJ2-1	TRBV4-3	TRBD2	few	CASSQDGTSGGNEQFF	TGCGCCAGCAGCCAAGATGGGACTAGCGGGGGCAATGAGCAGTTCTTC
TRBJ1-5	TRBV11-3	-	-	CASSPGTSPNQPQHF	TGTGCCAGCAGCCCAGGGACAAGCCCCAATCAGCCCCAGCATTTT
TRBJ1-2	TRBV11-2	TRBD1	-	CASSSQGGSSWVYGYTF	TGTGCCAGCAGCTCCCAAGGGGGCTCTTCTTGGGTATATGGCTACACCTTC
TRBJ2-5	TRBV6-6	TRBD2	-	CASSRLAGVETQYF	TGTGCCAGCAGTCGACTAGCGGGAGTGGAGACCCAGTACTTC
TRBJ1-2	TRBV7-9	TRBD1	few	CASRPGQGSGYTF	TGTGCCAGCAGGCCGGGACAGGGAAGCGGCTACACCTTC
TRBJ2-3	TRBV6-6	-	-	CASSPPQGDTQYF	TGTGCCAGCAGCCCACCCCAGGGGGATACGCAGTATTTT
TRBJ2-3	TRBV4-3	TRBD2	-	CASSPEAGGITDTQYF	TGCGCCAGCAGCCCGGAGGCGGGGGGAATCACAGATACGCAGTATTTT
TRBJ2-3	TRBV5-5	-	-	CASSSEWGADTQYF	TGTGCCAGCAGCTCTGAGTGGGGGGCAGATACGCAGTATTTT
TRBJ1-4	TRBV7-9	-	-	CASSFDSLFF	TGTGCCAGCAGCTTCGACAGTCTGTTTTTT
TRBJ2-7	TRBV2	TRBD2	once	CASSEGDSSGRYEQYF	TGTGCCAGCAGTGAAGGGGACTCTAGCGGGAGATACGAGCAGTACTTC
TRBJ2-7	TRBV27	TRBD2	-	CASSIAGGAGEQYF	TGTGCCAGCTCGATAGCGGGAGGGGCCGGCGAGCAGTACTTC
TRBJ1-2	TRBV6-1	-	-	CASSESSAYSGSYGYTF	TGTGCCAGCAGTGAATCATCCGCGTACTCTGGTAGTTATGGCTACACCTTC
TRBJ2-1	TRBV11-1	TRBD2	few	CASTSGRAFAYNEQFF	TGTGCCAGTACTAGCGGGAGGGCTTTTGCCTACAATGAGCAGTTCTTC
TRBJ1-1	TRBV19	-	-	CASREGRGYTEAFF	TGTGCCAGTAGGGAGGGGCGGGGGTACACTGAAGCTTTCTTT
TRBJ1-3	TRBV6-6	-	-	CASSPGWGAGGNTIYF	TGTGCCAGCAGCCCGGGTTGGGGCGCTGGGGGAAACACCATATATTTT
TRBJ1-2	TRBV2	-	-	CAMHRVSYGYTF	TGTGCCATGCACAGGGTGTCCTATGGCTACACCTTC
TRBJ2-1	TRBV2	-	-	CASSPLPGNEQFF	TGTGCCAGCAGCCCATTGCCGGGGAATGAGCAGTTCTTC